This T cell receptor (beta chain) was captured in a study of cytomegalovirus exposure and HLA in healthy donors. Overall study findings and caveats: As was reported, the classifier diagnosed cytomegalovirus status with high specificity and sensitivity. Analyses of presence/absence relied on an assumption of roughly uniform sequencing depth across donors.

This clone appeared once. Its antigen is unidentified. The PCR contained 60 Vbeta and 13 Jbeta primers. Method: immunoSEQ multiplex PCR; TCRdb's copy keeps in-frame clones and lacks some. The data show approximately 200,000 clones, 85% to 90% seen once. Donors had nominal health at sampling but likely had unrecorded immune exposures. This clonotype originated in a human donor in good health. Sequenced material: PBMCs.

The CDR3 DNA follows: TGTGCCAGCAGCCGAACGCATGCAGGGGTTTCTGGAAACACCATATATTTT. It specifies CASSRTHAGVSGNTIYF. The V and J genes are TRBV14 and TRBJ1-3; D possibly corresponds to TRBD1 (6 bases). CDR1 is SGHDN and CDR2 is FVKESK in the germline V gene. This CDR3 is 17 amino acids long. V lost 4 bases, J lost 1 base, and 17 bases lay in between.